This T cell receptor beta chain was identified during a study of cytomegalovirus exposure and HLA in healthy donors. The study's findings and limits: The study put 150 or so TCR beta chains on its list as cytomegalovirus-associated. Later analysis revealed greater clonal expansion in HLA-associated TCR beta chains than in equally common others. What TCR beta sequences reportedly achieved was accurate prediction of HLA-A and HLA-B alleles in most subjects.

This clone came up once. Its antigen is unidentified. Primers: 60 Vbeta forward and 13 Jbeta reverse. The protocol was immunoSEQ multiplex PCR, while the TCRdb copy is restricted to in-frame clones and leaves out a portion. The sample has some 130,000 clones; around four fifths are singletons. Germline CDR1 MDHEN, CDR2 SYDVKM. This CDR3 has 13 residues. The V end lost 8 bases, the J end lost 3 bases, and 11 bases lay between the germline ends. The V call is TRBV28, the J call TRBJ1-3, with a tentative D call TRBD1 (5 bases). Sequences were obtained from PBMCs. The source of this sequence is a female donor in good health and CMV-seronegative. The CDR3 reads CASAGGGGNTIYF. The CDR3 bases are TGTGCCAGCGCCGGGGGGGGTGGAAACACCATATATTTT.